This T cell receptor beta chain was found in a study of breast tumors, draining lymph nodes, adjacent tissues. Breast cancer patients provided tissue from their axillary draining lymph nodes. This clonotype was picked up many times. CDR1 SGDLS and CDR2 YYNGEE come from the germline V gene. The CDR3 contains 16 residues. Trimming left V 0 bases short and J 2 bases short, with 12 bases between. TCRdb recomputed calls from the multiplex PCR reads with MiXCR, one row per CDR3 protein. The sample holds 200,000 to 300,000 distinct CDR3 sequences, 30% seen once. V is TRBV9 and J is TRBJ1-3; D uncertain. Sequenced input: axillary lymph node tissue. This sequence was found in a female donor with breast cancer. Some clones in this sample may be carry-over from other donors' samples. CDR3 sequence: CASSVARAGAGNTIYF. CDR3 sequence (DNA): TGTGCCAGCAGCGTAGCTCGGGCGGGCGCTGGAAACACCATATATTTT.